What follows describes a single T cell receptor beta chain. The source of the sample is a study of T cell changes during pregnancy in multiple sclerosis. The CDR3 has 15 amino acids. Between the trimmed V and J ends, which lost 3 bases and 5 bases, there was a span of 15 bases. CDR1 is MNHEY and CDR2 is SVGAGI in the germline V gene. Generated by immunoSEQ multiplex PCR, the TCRdb table keeps only in-frame clones and is missing some. The profile covers 35,000 to 50,000 clones, with roughly nine tenths appearing a single time and about 6.7% taken by the ten largest. The starting material was CD8+ T cells from peripheral blood mononuclear cells, obtained in the third trimester of pregnancy. The clonotype originates from a female donor with multiple sclerosis, enrolled in a pregnancy study. V is TRBV6-5 and J is TRBJ2-3, with TRBD1 as a possible D gene (6 bases). The CDR3 loop reads CASSYLLGAGDTQYF. The DNA for the CDR3 is TGTGCCAGCAGTTATCTCCTGGGGGCCGGAGATACGCAGTATTTT.